Listed here are 26 T cell receptor beta chains from one sample, sequenced in a study of identical twins. TCRdb reprocessed the 5' RACE reads with MiXCR, giving one entry per CDR3 protein. The sample contains some 330,000 distinct CDR3 sequences, 8.5% to 10% of which appear only once. Sequenced input: naive T cells sorted from blood. The receptors shown here come from a woman aged 45-65 years in good health.

This clonotype has more than one count but fewer than ten. J is TRBJ2-5 and V is TRBV10-3, with TRBD1 identical over 7 bases. Losses at the gene ends were 5 bases for V and 3 bases for J; bases not matched to a gene: 3. The V gene's germline CDR1 is ENHRY and CDR2 SYGVKD. This CDR3 is built from 13 residues. Here the CDR3 reads CAISWGQKETQYF. As DNA, the CDR3 is TGTGCCATCAGTTGGGGACAGAAAGAGACCCAGTACTTC.

The V call is TRBV4-1, the J call TRBJ2-1; 10 bases fit TRBD2. V shed 7 bases, J shed 2 bases, and the junction held 5 bases outside the gene matches. The CDR3 is 15 amino acids. Per the germline V gene, CDR1 is MGHRA and CDR2 is YSYEKL. The CDR3 sequence: CASTTGTSAYNEQFF. The DNA of the CDR3 is TGCGCCAGCACTACCGGGACTAGCGCCTACAATGAGCAGTTCTTC.

The chain is built from TRBV7-6 and TRBJ2-7, with 9 bases that match TRBD2. V shed 2 bases, J shed 5 bases, and the junction held 7 bases outside the gene matches. The CDR3 extends over 15 amino acids. Germline lookup yields CDR1 SGHVS and CDR2 FNYEAQ. CDR3 in amino acids: CASSLLLAGIHEQYF. The CDR3 nucleotides are TGTGCCAGCAGCTTATTGCTAGCGGGAATCCACGAGCAGTACTTC.

This clonotype was detected ten times or more. The chain uses TRBV12-3 or TRBV12-4 and TRBJ2-1, with 8 bases lining up with TRBD2. Trimming cost V 6 bases and J 9 bases; bases outside gene matches: 10. The CDR3 runs to 14 residues. CDR3 amino acids: CASSFGTRVGEQFF. In DNA form, the CDR3 reads TGTGCCAGCAGCTTCGGGACTAGAGTTGGTGAGCAGTTCTTC.

This chain joins TRBV7-9 and TRBJ2-5, with D unresolved. CDR3 size: 11 residues. From germline, CDR1 is SEHNR and CDR2 FQNEAQ (reference sequence). Trimming removed 6 bases from V and 2 bases from J, with 4 bases in between. CDR3 residues: CASREQETQYF. The CDR3 DNA is TGTGCCAGCAGGGAGCAAGAGACCCAGTACTTC.

This clonotype appeared a few times. The chain combines TRBV12-3 or TRBV12-4 with TRBJ2-2, with D perhaps being TRBD1 or TRBD2 (5 bases each). The CDR3 contains 17 residues. V was clipped by 7 bases and J by 3 bases, with 21 bases between them. CDR3 DNA sequence: TGTGCCAGCAACATGGGGGTTTGGGACCAATACACCGGGGAGCTGTTTTTT. This sequence encodes CASNMGVWDQYTGELFF.

In its sample, this clonotype was seen a few times. This chain links TRBV5-1 with TRBJ2-7; 9 bases line up with TRBD2. The CDR3 totals 19 residues. CDR1 and CDR2 (germline): SGHRS, YFSETQ. V was pared by 2 bases and J by 4 bases, with 19 bases of the junction left unmatched. The CDR3 here is CASSFGAPRSGRNLYEQYF. The CDR3 DNA reads as TGCGCCAGCAGCTTCGGCGCCCCCCGCAGCGGGAGGAATCTGTACGAGCAGTACTTC.

Only a few counts were recorded for this clonotype. The chain has TRBV4-1 and TRBJ2-7; D gene ambiguous. V was pared by 1 base and J by 3 bases, with 7 bases between. This CDR3 spans 13 amino acids. Germline CDR1 is MGHRA and CDR2 is YSYEKL. The CDR3 is CASSQGLLYEQYV. DNA of the CDR3: TGCGCCAGCAGCCAAGGTCTACTCTACGAGCAGTACGTC.

There are many counts of this clonotype. The chain uses TRBV20-1 and TRBJ1-2, with no clear D. Germline CDR1 and CDR2: DFQATT and SNEGSKA (reference sequence). CDR3 length equals 14 residues. V was shortened by 3 bases and J by 6 bases, with 17 bases between the two germline ends. The CDR3 DNA is TGCAGTGCTAGGCGGTCGACCTGGCGGGATGGCTACACCTTC. It is translated as CSARRSTWRDGYTF.

The CDR3 spells CASSLPGANTEAFF. The CDR3 region has the DNA TGTGCCAGCAGCCTCCCCGGGGCGAACACTGAAGCTTTCTTT. This chain uses TRBV7-8 with TRBJ1-1, with D possibly being TRBD1 (5 bases). The ends were cut back, 5 bases at V and 1 base at J, with 11 bases in the middle. This CDR3 is 14 amino acids long. Germline values: CDR1 SGHVS, CDR2 FQNEAQ.

This clonotype showed up just a few times. Here the CDR3 reads CASSLNYYYEQYV. CDR3 coding DNA: TGTGCCAGCAGCTTAAACTACTACTACGAGCAGTACGTC. The rearrangement joins TRBV11-3 to TRBJ2-7; D gene unclear. CDR3 size: 13 residues. CDR1 is SGHNT, CDR2 YENEEA, per germline. The V and J ends lost 2 bases and 3 bases respectively, with 8 bases between them.

This clonotype was recorded at least ten times. V is TRBV5-6 and J is TRBJ2-1, with 10 bases that match TRBD2. V lost 2 bases, J lost 8 bases, and 13 bases stayed unmatched. Germline V gene sequence: CDR1 SGHDT, CDR2 YYEEEE. The CDR3 has 17 amino acids. In nucleotides, the CDR3 is TGTGCCAGCAGCTTCCACCCGGCTAGCGGGAGCCAGGATGAGCAGTTCTTC. Amino acid sequence: CASSFHPASGSQDEQFF.

V gene TRBV18 combines with J gene TRBJ2-1; a weak D match, TRBD1 (5 bases). V gave up 6 bases and J gave up 9 bases, with 21 bases separating them. This CDR3 has 15 amino acids. The germline gives CDR1 KGHSH, CDR2 LQKENI. CDR3 residues: CASSFRQSDGTEQFF. As DNA, the CDR3 is TGTGCCAGCTCCTTTAGACAGAGTGATGGTACTGAGCAGTTCTTC. Filled out from reference TRBV18 and TRBJ2-1, the complete variable domain reads NAGVMQNPRHLVRRRGQEARLRCSPMKGHSHVYWYRQLPEEGLKFMVYLQKENIIDESGMPKERFSAEFPKEGPSILRIQQVVRGDSAAYFCASSFRQSDGTEQFFGPGTRLTVL.

This clonotype appeared a few times. The V and J genes are TRBV10-3 and TRBJ2-1; TRBD2 aligns across 10 bases. V lost 7 bases and J lost 8; bases outside the gene matches: 8. The CDR3 loop spans 14 amino acids. CDR1 is ENHRY and CDR2 is SYGVKD in the germline V gene. CDR3 DNA sequence: TGTGCCATCAATCTAGCGGGAGTTGGCGATGAGCAGTTCTTC. Its translation is CAINLAGVGDEQFF.

This clonotype showed up just a few times. The gene calls are TRBV5-1 and TRBJ2-1, with TRBD2 matching over 11 bases. Germline lookup yields CDR1 SGHRS and CDR2 YFSETQ. CDR3 length: 21 amino acids. The ends lost 1 base at V and 4 bases at J; junction bases unmatched: 19. For the CDR3, the DNA is TGCGCCAGCAGCTTGTTCCGTGGCGTACGTGTTGGGACTAGCGGATACAATGAGCAGTTCTTC. It codes for CASSLFRGVRVGTSGYNEQFF. Full variable domain (outside the CDR3, taken from reference TRBV5-1 and TRBJ2-1): KAGVTQTPRYLIKTRGQQVTLSCSPISGHRSVSWYQQTPGQGLQFLFEYFSETQRNKGNFPGRFSGRQFSNSRSEMNVSTLELGDSALYLCASSLFRGVRVGTSGYNEQFFGPGTRLTVL.

This chain uses TRBV6-5 with TRBJ2-1; D gene uncertain. The CDR3 is made up of 16 amino acids. V shed 0 bases and J shed 1 base, with 10 bases lying between them. Germline lookup yields CDR1 MNHEY and CDR2 SVGAGI. DNA for the CDR3: TGTGCCAGCAGTTACTCCAGGAGTAGTTCCTACAATGAGCAGTTCTTC. Residues: CASSYSRSSSYNEQFF.

Many counts were recorded for this clonotype. The genes are TRBV5-6 and TRBJ1-2; weak D call: TRBD1 (5 bases). V lost 6 bases, J lost 0 bases, and 12 bases lay in between. Germline loops: CDR1 SGHDT, CDR2 YYEEEE. The CDR3 runs 14 residues. CDR3 region: CASKSWGANYGYTF. The CDR3 DNA follows: TGTGCCAGCAAGTCTTGGGGCGCTAACTATGGCTACACCTTC.

This clonotype was counted a few times. This chain connects TRBV5-1 to TRBJ2-1; maybe TRBD2 (5 bases). The germline V gene has CDR1 SGHRS and CDR2 YFSETQ. This CDR3 is built from 15 residues. V gave up 1 base and J gave up 5 bases, with 13 bases separating them. In DNA, the CDR3 is TGCGCCAGCAGCTTGTACTCATCGGGGAACAATGAGCAGTTCTTC. Protein product: CASSLYSSGNNEQFF.

This clonotype was counted only a few times. This chain connects TRBV5-8 to TRBJ2-3; D may be TRBD2 (6 bases). V was trimmed by 4 bases and J by 0 bases, leaving 18 bases between them. The CDR3 consists of 17 residues. From germline, CDR1 is SGHTS and CDR2 YDEGEE. The CDR3 DNA follows: TGTGCCAGCAGCCTGGGGACTCCGATCACTAGCACAGATACGCAGTATTTT. It yields the protein CASSLGTPITSTDTQYF.

This clonotype has more than one count but fewer than ten. The J gene is TRBJ2-3, the V gene TRBV12-3 or TRBV12-4, with 8 nucleotides matching TRBD1. Trimming took 7 bases from V and 1 from J; bases not matched to a gene: 13. The CDR3 is 17 amino acids. The CDR3 reads CASKDGALTGGTDTQYF. CDR3 nucleotides: TGTGCCAGCAAGGATGGCGCCCTGACAGGGGGCACAGATACGCAGTATTTT.

This clonotype came up many times. The V call is TRBV24-1, the J call TRBJ2-1; 14 bases map to TRBD2. The CDR3 has 16 residues. The germline V gene has CDR1 KGHDR and CDR2 SFDVKD. V shed 4 bases and J 4 bases; nucleotides not matched to a gene: 2. The CDR3 DNA follows: TGTGCCACCAGTGACTGGACTAGCGGGGGGTACAATGAGCAGTTCTTC. Translated: CATSDWTSGGYNEQFF.

This clonotype was counted between two and nine times. J is TRBJ2-5 and V is TRBV27; D is perhaps TRBD1 (7 bases). V dropped 5 bases and J dropped 5 bases, with 21 bases sitting between them. CDR1 MNHEY and CDR2 SMNVEV come from the germline V gene (reference sequence). The CDR3 is 16 amino acids. The CDR3 bases are TGTGCCAGCAGTGCCCTTTCTCCCAGGGGGGTGGAGACCCAGTACTTC. Translated: CASSALSPRGVETQYF.

The chain employs TRBV7-9 and TRBJ2-7; a weak D match, TRBD1 (6 bases). Trimming removed 2 bases from V and 3 bases from J, with 8 bases in between. Germline CDR1 SEHNR, CDR2 FQNEAQ (reference sequence). This CDR3 is built from 13 residues. The CDR3: CASSLRTDYEQYF. CDR3 coding DNA: TGTGCCAGCAGCTTAAGGACAGACTACGAGCAGTACTTC. Based on the CDR3 plus reference TRBV7-9 and TRBJ2-7, the full variable domain is DTGVSQNPRHKITKRGQNVTFRCDPISEHNRLYWYRQTLGQGPEFLTYFQNEAQLEKSRLLSDRFSAERPKGSFSTLEIQRTEQGDSAMYLCASSLRTDYEQYFGPGTRLTVT.

In its sample, this clonotype was seen many times. This chain joins TRBV6-4 and TRBJ2-1, with D unclear. This CDR3 has 17 amino acids. The germline CDR1 and CDR2 sequences are MRHNA and SNTAGT. The germline V and J ends were trimmed by 10 bases and 5 bases, with 27 bases remaining between them. CDR3 protein: CANYPNPIPSIHNEQFF. The CDR3 nucleotides are TGTGCCAACTACCCTAACCCAATCCCATCCATTCACAATGAGCAGTTCTTC.

This clonotype was detected a few times. The chain has TRBV12-3 or TRBV12-4 and TRBJ2-1; D possibly matches TRBD1 or TRBD2 (5 bases each). The V end lost 5 bases, the J end lost 7 bases, and 18 bases lay between the germline ends. CDR3 size: 15 residues. CDR3 residues: CASSTGAQGGNEQFF. DNA for the CDR3: TGTGCCAGCAGTACCGGGGCCCAGGGTGGTAATGAGCAGTTCTTC.

This clonotype has just a few counts. The CDR3 coding sequence is TGCGCCAGCAGCCACGCCGGAGCAGGCGGATACGGCGAGCAGTACTTC. This sequence encodes CASSHAGAGGYGEQYF. The rearrangement links TRBV4-1 to TRBJ2-7; D gene unclear. This CDR3 spans 16 amino acids. In germline, CDR1 is MGHRA, CDR2 YSYEKL. V was clipped by 3 bases and J by 6 bases, with 21 bases between them.